This T cell receptor (beta chain) was identified during a study of post-analysis software for immune sequencing data. The overall study: Recorded disease courses covered relapsing-remitting, secondary progressive and progressive-relapsing multiple sclerosis. Some patients had no subtype annotation.

Germline CDR1 and CDR2: SEHNR and FQNEAQ (reference sequence). The CDR3 spans 14 residues. Losses at the gene ends were 11 bases for V and 7 bases for J; bases not matched to a gene: 7. Overall study findings and caveats: Controls had lower frequencies than patients of about 5 TRBV segments, which included TRBV5-6, TRBV5-1 and TRBV20-1. F measure showed strong co-clustering of same-batch samples. The normalized Chao1 diversity of multiple sclerosis patients was significantly lower than that of controls.

This clonotype has more than one count but fewer than ten. Antigen unknown. The TCR beta cDNA libraries carried unique molecular identifiers. Out of roughly 0.95 to 11 million T cells, about 500,000 cDNA molecules were generated. TCRdb called the PCR reads again in MiXCR, with one record for every CDR3 protein. Here the sample spans fewer than 600,000 distinct CDR3 sequences, roughly 45% being singletons. What was sequenced was blood. The chain has TRBV7-9 and TRBJ2-1, with 14 bases that match TRBD2. This receptor was taken from a girl between 10 and 17 years old with multiple sclerosis. The CDR3 DNA reads TGTGCCGGCGATGGACTAGCGGGAGGTAATGAGCAGTTCTTC. Amino acid sequence: CAGDGLAGGNEQFF.